A single T cell receptor beta chain is shown here with its context. Its matching antigen is unknown. TCRdb re-derived calls from the reads in MiXCR, one entry per CDR3 protein. The sample records 1,800 or so distinct CDR3 sequences, 15% being singletons. The record originates from a study of liver allograft versus peripheral blood T cells. Whole-study context: Liver transplant recipients had T cell receptor repertoires compared between transplanted liver and peripheral blood. Study conclusions and caveats: Peripheral blood repertoires reportedly differed from the T cell receptor repertoires found inside liver allografts.

This CDR3 spans 14 amino acids. CDR1 is MNHEY, CDR2 SMNVEV, per germline (reference sequence). The V end lost 3 bases, the J end lost 4 bases, and 12 bases lay between the germline ends. The receptor was isolated from a human patient who had a liver transplant. Some T cells may be supplied by the graft donor. This chain joins TRBV27 and TRBJ1-2, with D tentatively TRBD1 (6 bases). DNA for the CDR3: TGTGCCAGCAGTTTCGGGGGCTCGAGCTATGGCTACACCTTC. Its protein is CASSFGGSSYGYTF.